The next 21 T cell receptor beta chains were all read from a single sample in a study of radiotherapy plus CTLA-4 blockade in lung cancer (dated by TCRdb to 2016 to 2019). The library was made by the immunoSEQ multiplex PCR assay. Imported from immuneACCESS, the table was reduced by TCRdb to in-frame sequences with V and J called. These copies leave out some clones; in studies compared against another copy, an unresolved V gene accounts for under half, and the cause of the remainder is not known. Counted in this sample were approximately 100,000 clones; 85% of them appeared once. The leading ten clones occupy approximately 2.5% of the sample. The specimen comprised peripheral blood, sampled from a patient treated with radiotherapy plus ipilimumab. The source of these receptors is a human donor with non-small cell lung cancer that progressed on radiotherapy plus ipilimumab. Some clones in this sample may be carry-over from other donors' samples.

This clone was observed a handful of times. The chain links TRBV10-3 to TRBJ2-1; D call uncertain. V was cut by 2 bases and J by 7 bases, with 21 bases left in between. Germline assignment: CDR1 ENHRY and CDR2 SYGVKD. The CDR3 covers 17 residues. The CDR3 region is CAISEMASSIPENEQFF. Here the CDR3 DNA reads TGTGCCATCAGTGAGATGGCAAGTTCCATCCCGGAGAATGAGCAGTTCTTC.

This chain connects TRBV6-1 to TRBJ2-7; D call uncertain. The V end lost 1 base, the J end lost 0 bases, and 10 bases lay between the germline ends. There are 15 residues in the CDR3. Germline V gene data show CDR1 as MNHNS and CDR2 as SASEGT. The DNA of the CDR3 is TGTGCCAGCAGTGAAGGTGGCGAACTCTCCTACGAGCAGTACTTC. It yields the protein CASSEGGELSYEQYF.

CDR3 loop: CASSLGQEYEQYF. The CDR3 nucleotides are TGTGCCAGCAGCTTAGGGCAAGAATACGAGCAGTACTTC. This chain joins TRBV11-3 and TRBJ2-7; no reliable D call. The CDR3 length is 13 residues. The germline CDR1 and CDR2 sequences are SGHNT and YENEEA. The V end lost 1 base, the J end lost 4 bases, and 8 bases lay between the germline ends.

The chain links TRBV28 to TRBJ2-7; D not resolved. CDR1 MDHEN and CDR2 SYDVKM come from the germline V gene. This CDR3 has 11 residues. V lost 1 base, J lost 3 bases, and 1 base lay in between. The CDR3: CASSLFYEQYF. DNA of the CDR3: TGTGCCAGCAGTTTATTCTACGAGCAGTACTTC.

This clone has only a few counts. The CDR3 sequence: CASSRGTRQGLAEAFF. CDR3 in DNA: TGTGCCAGCAGCAGGGGAACACGACAGGGATTAGCTGAAGCTTTCTTT. The chain links TRBV7-6 to TRBJ1-1, with TRBD1 matching over 7 bases. This CDR3 spans 16 amino acids. The J segment lost 6 bases and the V segment lost 5 bases, leaving 15 bases of the junction unmatched. Germline-derived CDR1 and CDR2 are SGHVS and FNYEAQ. Complete variable domain (other parts from reference TRBV7-6 and TRBJ1-1): GAGVSQSPRYKVTKRGQDVALRCDPISGHVSLYWYRQALGQGPEFLTYFNYEAQQDKSGLPNDRFSAERPEGSISTLTIQRTEQRDSAMYRCASSRGTRQGLAEAFFGQGTRLTVV.

The chain is built from TRBV7-2 and TRBJ1-6; D gene ambiguous. The germline V gene encodes CDR1 SGHTA and CDR2 FQGNSA. CDR3 length equals 15 residues. V dropped 1 base and J dropped 7 bases, with 11 bases sitting between them. This chain's CDR3 is CASSLGRAGNSPLHF. The CDR3 coding sequence is TGTGCCAGCAGCTTAGGGCGCGCTGGGAATTCACCCCTCCACTTT. The whole variable domain, filled in from reference TRBV7-2 and TRBJ1-6, reads GAGVSQSPSNKVTEKGKDVELRCDPISGHTALYWYRQSLGQGLEFLIYFQGNSAPDKSGLPSDRFSAERTGGSVSTLTIQRTQQEDSAVYLCASSLGRAGNSPLHFGNGTRLTVT.

The genes are TRBV5-6 and TRBJ1-1; no firm D call. The CDR3 length is 14 residues. Germline loops: CDR1 SGHDT, CDR2 YYEEEE. V lost 2 bases and J 1 base, leaving 9 bases between the germline ends. DNA of the CDR3: TGTGCCAGCAGCTTTGGGGTCGGGAACACTGAAGCTTTCTTT. Amino acids: CASSFGVGNTEAFF.

This chain connects TRBV7-2 to TRBJ2-1, with 9 bases identical to TRBD2. The CDR3 is made up of 17 amino acids. CDR1 SGHTA and CDR2 FQGNSA come from the germline V gene. After removal of 5 bases from V and 1 base from J, the junction contained 9 bases not matched to a gene. Here the CDR3 reads CASSPRRAGGSYNEQFF. The CDR3 region has the DNA TGTGCCAGCAGCCCCCGCAGGGCGGGGGGGTCCTACAATGAGCAGTTCTTC.

This clone is judged medium-sized. The chain uses TRBV5-5 and TRBJ2-7; TRBD1 matches at 9 bases. Germline loops: CDR1 SGHKS, CDR2 YYEKEE (reference sequence). This CDR3 comprises 14 residues. The V gene end was trimmed by 3 bases and the J gene end by 5 bases; junction bases not matched to a gene: 6. The CDR3 nucleotides are TGTGCCAGCAGCTCAACAGGGGGCGTCGACGAGCAGTACTTC. Amino acid sequence: CASSSTGGVDEQYF.

The chain links TRBV6-5 to TRBJ2-3; D is perhaps TRBD2 (6 bases). Deletions cut 0 bases from V and 4 bases from J, with 8 bases between. The CDR3 contains 14 residues. The germline gives CDR1 MNHEY, CDR2 SVGAGI. The CDR3 region is CASSYSTRPDTQYF. The CDR3 DNA sequence: TGTGCCAGCAGTTACTCGACTAGACCAGATACGCAGTATTTT.

V usage is TRBV27 and J usage is TRBJ1-1; TRBD1 matches 9 bases. The CDR3 consists of 13 residues. Per germline, CDR1 MNHEY and CDR2 SMNVEV (reference sequence). V was clipped by 5 bases and J by 4 bases; unmatched bases: 2. The DNA of the CDR3 is TGTGCCAGCAGTGGACAGGGGACCACTGAAGCTTTCTTT. This sequence encodes CASSGQGTTEAFF.

The rearrangement links TRBV7-2 to TRBJ2-3; 7 bases fit TRBD2. V gave up 4 bases and J gave up 9 bases; unmatched junction bases: 13. The CDR3 totals 15 residues. Per germline, CDR1 SGHTA and CDR2 FQGNSA. The CDR3 loop reads CASSSRLAHGNTQYF. CDR3 nucleotide sequence: TGTGCCAGCAGCTCACGACTAGCCCATGGTAACACGCAGTATTTT.

The gene calls are TRBV7-2 and TRBJ2-7; unclear D gene. The V and J ends lost 5 bases and 5 bases respectively, with 19 bases between them. Germline CDR1 and CDR2: SGHTA and FQGNSA. This CDR3 contains 15 residues. This CDR3 is CASSQGGNLRHEQYF. The CDR3, as DNA: TGTGCCAGCAGCCAAGGTGGCAACCTCAGACACGAGCAGTACTTC.

This chain uses TRBV28 with TRBJ2-1; D is perhaps TRBD1 (5 bases). The CDR3 is 17 amino acids. The germline V gene encodes CDR1 MDHEN and CDR2 SYDVKM. Trimming pared 2 bases from V and 6 bases from J, leaving 20 bases between. CDR3 sequence (DNA): TGTGCCAGCAGTTTACCCTCAATCAGGGAAGGGCGCAATGAGCAGTTCTTC. It encodes CASSLPSIREGRNEQFF.

The genes are TRBV25-1 and TRBJ1-2; D gene unclear. This CDR3 is built from 12 residues. The germline gives CDR1 MGHDK, CDR2 SYGVNS. Trimming took off 10 bases at V and 1 base at J, with 10 bases between the two ends. The CDR3 coding sequence is TGTGCCACCCTGGCCAATAACTATGGCTACACCTTC. Translating it yields CATLANNYGYTF.

This chain connects TRBV2 to TRBJ2-7; no clear D gene. Trimming left V 4 bases short and J 4 bases short, with 14 bases between. The length of the CDR3 is 14 residues. Germline V gene data show CDR1 as SNHLY and CDR2 as FYNNEI. Here the CDR3 reads CASSVPGVEYEQYF. For the CDR3, the DNA is TGTGCCAGCAGTGTACCGGGTGTAGAATACGAGCAGTACTTC.

The chain combines TRBV11-2 with TRBJ2-1, with a possible D match to TRBD1 (5 bases). The V gene lost 0 bases and the J gene lost 15 bases, with 9 bases spanning the gap. The CDR3 is made up of 11 amino acids. The V gene's germline CDR1 is SGHAT and CDR2 FQNNGV. CDR3 residues: CASSLEGVAFF. CDR3 in DNA: TGTGCCAGCAGCTTAGAAGGGGTGGCGTTCTTC.

CDR3 coding DNA: TGTGCCAGCAGCTTAATAGCAGGGAGCAGTTCACCCCTCCACTTT. It codes for CASSLIAGSSSPLHF. The chain couples TRBV7-3 to TRBJ1-6; D may be TRBD1 (5 bases). Germline CDR1 SGHTA, CDR2 FQGTGA. The CDR3 is 15 residues long. Deletions cut 1 base from V and 9 bases from J, with 13 bases between.

The chain has TRBV5-5 and TRBJ2-7, with TRBD1 matching over 8 bases. Germline V CDR1 and CDR2: SGHKS, YYEKEE (reference sequence). This CDR3 has 14 amino acids. V lost 2 bases and J lost 2; bases outside the gene matches: 3. The CDR3 is CASSFRQGTYEQYF. Here the CDR3 DNA reads TGTGCCAGCAGCTTTAGACAGGGGACCTACGAGCAGTACTTC.

The rearrangement links TRBV7-3 to TRBJ1-2, with D possibly TRBD1 on 5 matching bases. CDR1 is SGHTA and CDR2 is FQGTGA in the germline V gene. The CDR3 loop spans 16 amino acids. V was shortened by 0 bases and J by 3 bases, with 14 bases between the two germline ends. Here the CDR3 reads CASSLTRAGKDYGYTF. CDR3 nucleotide sequence: TGTGCCAGCAGCTTAACAAGGGCAGGGAAAGACTATGGCTACACCTTC.

This chain joins TRBV11-3 and TRBJ1-3, with D possibly matching TRBD1 (6 bases). The CDR3 runs to 17 residues. V dropped 0 bases and J dropped 3 bases, with 15 bases sitting between them. The germline CDR1 and CDR2 sequences are SGHNT and YENEEA. CDR3 nucleotide sequence: TGTGCCAGCAGCTTAGATTTCTCGACAGGACATGGAAACACCATATATTTT. Protein product: CASSLDFSTGHGNTIYF.